Listed below are T cell receptor beta chains from one sample, sequenced in a study of T cell responses to AZD1222 COVID-19 vaccine. Assay used: immunoSEQ multiplex PCR; TCRdb lists only in-frame clones, some missing. The sample lists about 84,000 clones, roughly 85% occurring once. The source was peripheral blood, collected on day 0 of AZD1222 vaccination. The receptor source for this set is an adult in good health. The CDR3 runs from the conserved cysteine through the conserved F or W. The D gene is left open where the match is weak. Only part of the rows carry a size: once, few, many, or a class if the clone is expanded.

size	D	V	J	CDR3
.	.	TRBV29-1	TRBJ1-2	CSVGRRTNYGYTF
.	.	TRBV11-2	TRBJ1-4	CASSLGFNEKLFF
few	TRBD2	TRBV5-1	TRBJ2-1	CASSSGLAGGSNEQFF
.	.	TRBV6-2/TRBV6-3	TRBJ1-5	CASSSYRTDNQPQHF
once	.	TRBV27	TRBJ1-2	CASSLTVNYGYTF
few	TRBD1	TRBV4-1	TRBJ1-2	CASSQVGTAIYVGYTF
.	.	TRBV19	TRBJ1-1	CASSMTALMNTEAFF
many	TRBD1	TRBV30	TRBJ1-5	CAWKPGGQGGNQPQHF
.	TRBD1	TRBV10-2	TRBJ1-4	CASRETQGSHEKLFF
.	TRBD1	TRBV18	TRBJ1-2	CASSPRTGEQGGYTF
.	.	TRBV29-1	TRBJ2-1	CSVPTVSSYNEQFF
.	TRBD1	TRBV15	TRBJ1-2	CATSRDDRVYGYTF
.	TRBD1	TRBV2	TRBJ1-4	CASVRRGTGLATNEKLFF
.	.	TRBV11-2	TRBJ2-1	CASSLFPGSGNEQFF
.	.	TRBV5-1	TRBJ1-2	CASSLPGSYGYTF
.	.	TRBV5-1	TRBJ2-5	CASSFIPGAQETQYF
.	.	TRBV27	TRBJ1-5	CAAGGDNQPQHF
.	.	TRBV6-5	TRBJ2-2	CASKSTNAGELFF